This T cell receptor (beta chain) was sequenced for a study of human T cells and chemical hapten exposure. At the level of the study: A 2 cm by 2 cm inner upper arm patch received 2% DPC for sensitization.

This clonotype occurred a few times. Regarding time point: patch test 1, 2 weeks after DPC sensitization. Specified treatment: therapeutic diphenylcyclopropenone sensitization with weekly scalp DPC. Alopecia patients, 18 to 70 years old and DPC-suitable, served as donors. In the library, unique molecular identifiers were attached to individual cDNA molecules. TCRdb re-called the RACE reads with MiXCR, one entry per CDR3 protein. Among some 170,000 distinct CDR3 sequences, approximately 20% were seen once, and the ten largest hold under 8.5%. Germline V gene sequence: CDR1 DFQATT, CDR2 SNEGSKA (reference sequence). The CDR3 contains 16 residues. Trimming took 0 bases from V and 4 from J; bases not matched to a gene: 9.

The chain has TRBV20-1 and TRBJ2-3; 8 bases map to TRBD2. The receptor's source is a woman aged 45-60 years with alopecia areata. Some clones in this sample may be carry-over from other donors' samples. Here the sequenced sample was whole blood, taken in connection with sensitization to the hapten diphenylcyclopropenone (DPC). The CDR3 DNA is TGCAGTGCTAGAGATTTAAGCGGGAGAGGGTCAGATACGCAGTATTTT. It specifies CSARDLSGRGSDTQYF.